This entry lists 9 T cell receptor beta chains sequenced from one sample in a study of Graves' ophthalmopathy and Graves' hyperthyroidism (dated by TCRdb to the late 2010s). TCRdb lists the instrument as Illumina HiSeq 2000. For repertoire sequencing, TCR beta CDR3 regions were amplified from RNA transcripts. HTBI primers and the Qiagen OneStep RT-PCR kit were used in a first-round RT-PCR, which was followed by a second-round multiplex PCR, size selection and purification. TCRdb's own reprocessing of the public reads used fastp at Q25 and MiXCR and kept productive beta chains. Entries that share a CDR3 protein sequence are merged under the most common genes and DNA. Here the sample has a few hundred thousand distinct CDR3 sequences; less than 40% occur a single time. Jointly, the top ten make up about 4.1% of the sample. The sample was peripheral blood or thyroid tissue (not recorded which). The receptor source for this set is an adult man with Graves' hyperthyroidism.

The J gene is TRBJ1-1, the V gene TRBV14, with D possibly TRBD1 on 5 matching bases. Trimming cost V 8 bases and J 2 bases, with 21 bases left between them. The CDR3 is 16 amino acids. CDR1 SGHDN and CDR2 FVKESK come from the germline V gene. CDR3 residues: CASSPLRTGSNTEAFF. The DNA of the CDR3 is TGTGCCAGCTCACCACTGCGCACAGGATCTAACACTGAAGCTTTCTTT.

This clonotype was counted at least ten times. V gene TRBV19 combines with J gene TRBJ2-7; D remains ambiguous. CDR1 is LNHDA and CDR2 is SQIVND in the germline V gene (reference sequence). The CDR3 contains 14 residues. Trimming pared 3 bases from V and 1 base from J, leaving 10 bases between. CDR3 region: CASSMDGSSYEQYF. DNA for the CDR3: TGTGCCAGTAGTATGGACGGGTCATCCTACGAGCAGTACTTC.

This clonotype was observed many times. The chain has TRBV29-1 and TRBJ2-3; TRBD1 matches at 9 bases. Germline CDR1 and CDR2: SQVTM and ANQGSEA. The ends lost 4 bases at V and 3 bases at J; junction bases unmatched: 8. The CDR3 is 15 residues long. The DNA of the CDR3 is TGCAGCGTTGCGGGCGGACAGGGGTTTACAGATACGCAGTATTTT. Residues: CSVAGGQGFTDTQYF.

This clonotype has ten or more counts. The genes are TRBV5-1 and TRBJ2-2; TRBD1 is a possible D gene (5 bases). The germline V gene encodes CDR1 SGHRS and CDR2 YFSETQ. The V end was cut by 2 bases, the J end by 8 bases, with 10 bases between. This CDR3 is built from 13 residues. The CDR3 loop is CASSLQASGELFF. The CDR3 DNA reads TGCGCCAGCAGCTTACAGGCGTCGGGGGAGCTGTTTTTT.

Ten or more counts support this clonotype. Its ends do not fully match the called genes, so a read error is possible. V usage is TRBV7-7 and J usage is TRBJ2-1; tentative D call: TRBD2 (5 bases). There are 13 residues in the CDR3. Germline V CDR1 and CDR2: SSHAT, FNYEAQ (reference sequence). The CDR3 DNA sequence: TGTGCTAGCAGCCTAGGCGGGCGGGATGAGCAGTTCTTC. Protein product: CASSLGGRDEQFF.

The chain is built from TRBV20-1 and TRBJ1-2, with D possibly being TRBD1 (5 bases). CDR3 length: 15 amino acids. CDR1 is DFQATT and CDR2 is SNEGSKA in the germline V gene (reference sequence). Trimming stripped 5 bases from V and 0 bases from J, with 16 bases between. CDR3 region: CSASGRWGTNYGYTF. The CDR3 DNA sequence: TGCAGTGCTTCAGGACGTTGGGGCACTAACTATGGCTACACCTTC.

This clonotype was counted ten times or more. CDR3 in DNA: TGTGCCATCAGTGAGCGTGCAGGGATGAGCACTGAAGCTTTCTTT. This gives the protein CAISERAGMSTEAFF. V gene TRBV10-3 combines with J gene TRBJ1-1; tentative D call: TRBD1 (5 bases). The CDR3 extends over 15 amino acids. Germline-derived CDR1 and CDR2 are ENHRY and SYGVKD. V shed 2 bases and J shed 4 bases, with 14 bases lying between them.

In its sample, this clonotype was seen many times. The chain uses TRBV29-1 and TRBJ2-5; no clear D gene. V lost 4 bases to trimming and J lost 2 bases, with 11 bases between them. The CDR3 has 13 amino acids. Germline values: CDR1 SQVTM, CDR2 ANQGSEA. DNA of the CDR3: TGCAGCGTTGGTGGGCGGCAACAAGAGACCCAGTACTTC. It specifies CSVGGRQQETQYF.

Details on this clonotype: This may be a read error: a much more frequent sequence differs by one nucleotide. The V and J genes are TRBV19 and TRBJ1-1; D unclear. This CDR3 region has 15 residues. V was shortened by 9 bases and J by 4 bases, with 21 bases between the two germline ends. Germline values: CDR1 LNHDA, CDR2 SQIVND (reference sequence). This CDR3 reads CASREEGFRLTEAFF. The CDR3 nucleotides are TGTGCCAGCCGAGAGGAGGGATTCAGGCTCACTGAAGCTTTCTTT.